This entry lists 2 T cell receptor beta chains sequenced from one sample in a study of blood T cell repertoires in COVID-19 (dated by TCRdb to the early 2020s). Receptor amplification or capture employed the immunoSEQ multiplex PCR assay. Drawn from immuneACCESS, this table holds only the in-frame rearrangements with V and J called that TCRdb kept. Clones are partly lost; checked studies trace under half to an unresolved V gene and leave the rest unexplained. Present in this sample are 100,000 to 150,000 clones, around 88% of which were seen just once. In total, the top ten clones hold 5.9% of the sample. The sample comprised peripheral blood. The receptors come from a man older than 75 with active or convalescent COVID-19.

This sequence joins TRBV7-3 and TRBJ2-3; no firm D call. Germline V CDR1 and CDR2: SGHTA, FQGTGA. The CDR3 length is 13 residues. Deletions cut 5 bases from V and 4 bases from J, with 10 bases between. The CDR3 nucleotides read TGTGCCAGCAGCCCCACTCCGGCAGATACGCAGTATTTT. Residues: CASSPTPADTQYF. The whole variable domain, filled in from reference TRBV7-3 and TRBJ2-3, reads GAGVSQTPSNKVTEKGKYVELRCDPISGHTALYWYRQSLGQGPEFLIYFQGTGAADDSGLPNDRFFAVRPEGSVSTLKIQRTERGDSAVYLCASSPTPADTQYFGPGTRLTVL.

The chain has TRBV2 and TRBJ1-2, with TRBD1 matching 9 bases. V trimming: 5 bases; J trimming: 11 bases; junction bases outside the gene matches: 15. There are 15 residues in the CDR3. CDR1 and CDR2 (germline): SNHLY, FYNNEI. The CDR3 region has the DNA TGTGCCAGCAGTCGTCGAGTATCGGGACAGGGAAATTACACCTTC. This encodes CASSRRVSGQGNYTF.